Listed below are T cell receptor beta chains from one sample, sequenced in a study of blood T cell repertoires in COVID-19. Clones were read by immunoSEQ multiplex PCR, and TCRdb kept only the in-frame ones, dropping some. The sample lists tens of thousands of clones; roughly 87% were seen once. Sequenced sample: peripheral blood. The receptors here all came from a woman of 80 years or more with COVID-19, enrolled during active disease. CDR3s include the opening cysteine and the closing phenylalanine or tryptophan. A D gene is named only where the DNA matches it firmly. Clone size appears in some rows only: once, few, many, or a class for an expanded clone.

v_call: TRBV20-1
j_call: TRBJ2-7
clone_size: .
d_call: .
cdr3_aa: CSASKSLEQYF
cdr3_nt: TGCAGTGCTAGTAAGAGCTTGGAGCAGTACTTC

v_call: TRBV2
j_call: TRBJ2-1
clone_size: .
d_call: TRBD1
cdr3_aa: CASSGTGGSYNEQFF
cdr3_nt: TGTGCCAGCAGTGGCACAGGGGGCTCCTACAATGAGCAGTTCTTC

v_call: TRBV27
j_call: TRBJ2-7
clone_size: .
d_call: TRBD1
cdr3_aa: CARADRNYEQYF
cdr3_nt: TGTGCCAGGGCGGACAGGAACTACGAGCAGTACTTC

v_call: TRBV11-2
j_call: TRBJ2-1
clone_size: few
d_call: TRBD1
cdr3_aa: CASSLVGQNEQFF
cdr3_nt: TGTGCCAGCAGCTTAGTGGGACAGAATGAGCAGTTCTTC

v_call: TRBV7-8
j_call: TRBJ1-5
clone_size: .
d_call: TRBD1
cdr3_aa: CASSLHLTGTGHQPQHF
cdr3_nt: TGTGCCAGCAGCTTACATCTCACGGGGACAGGGCATCAGCCCCAGCATTTT

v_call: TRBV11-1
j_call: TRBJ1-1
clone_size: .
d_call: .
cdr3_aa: CASSLGRNTEAFF
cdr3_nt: TGTGCCAGCAGCTTGGGGAGAAACACTGAAGCTTTCTTT

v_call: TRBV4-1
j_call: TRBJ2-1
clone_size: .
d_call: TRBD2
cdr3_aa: CASSPRWTSGGPLSYNEQFF
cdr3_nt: TGCGCCAGCAGCCCCCGGTGGACTAGCGGGGGGCCCCTCTCCTACAATGAGCAGTTCTTC

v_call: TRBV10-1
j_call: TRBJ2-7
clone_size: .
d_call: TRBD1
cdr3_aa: CASSESKGRGPYEQYF
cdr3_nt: TGCGCCAGCAGTGAGTCGAAGGGCAGGGGGCCCTACGAGCAGTACTTC

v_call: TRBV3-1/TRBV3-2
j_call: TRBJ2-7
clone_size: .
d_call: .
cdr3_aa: CASSNSPIIGGEQYF
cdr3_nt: TGTGCCAGCAGCAATAGCCCAATTATAGGGGGCGAGCAGTACTTC

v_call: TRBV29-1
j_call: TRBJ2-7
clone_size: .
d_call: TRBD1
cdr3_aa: CSVGARGSEQYF
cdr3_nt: TGCAGCGTTGGAGCCAGGGGGAGTGAGCAGTACTTC